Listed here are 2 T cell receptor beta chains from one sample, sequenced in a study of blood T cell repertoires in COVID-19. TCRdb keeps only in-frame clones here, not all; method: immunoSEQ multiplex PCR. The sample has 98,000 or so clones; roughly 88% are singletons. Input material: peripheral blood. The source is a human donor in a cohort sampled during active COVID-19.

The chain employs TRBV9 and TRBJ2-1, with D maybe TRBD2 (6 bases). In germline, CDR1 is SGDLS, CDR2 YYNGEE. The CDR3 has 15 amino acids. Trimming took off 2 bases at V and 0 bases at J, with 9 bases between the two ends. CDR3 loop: CASSVSGNSYNEQFF. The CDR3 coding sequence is TGTGCCAGCAGCGTTAGCGGAAACTCCTACAATGAGCAGTTCTTC.

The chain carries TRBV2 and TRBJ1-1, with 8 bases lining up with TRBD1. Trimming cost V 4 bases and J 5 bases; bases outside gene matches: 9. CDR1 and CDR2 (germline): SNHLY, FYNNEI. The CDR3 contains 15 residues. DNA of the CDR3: TGTGCCAGCAGTGGACAGGGGAGGGAGAGGACTGAAGCTTTCTTT. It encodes CASSGQGRERTEAFF. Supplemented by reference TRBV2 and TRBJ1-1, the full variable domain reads EPEVTQTPSHQVTQMGQEVILRCVPISNHLYFYWYRQILGQKVEFLVSFYNNEISEKSEIFDDQFSVERPDGSNFTLKIRSTKLEDSAMYFCASSGQGRERTEAFFGQGTRLTVV.